Sequencing of this TCR beta chain was carried out in a study of cytotoxic CD8 clonotypes in ibrutinib-treated CLL. About the study: Mean per-sample yields comprised just over 250,000 productive templates and 85,000 to 100,000 productive rearrangements.

TCRdb's table, derived via immunoSEQ multiplex PCR, lists solely in-frame clones and lacks some. The sample holds some 130,000 clones, 80% to 90% seen once. The germline V gene encodes CDR1 SGHTS and CDR2 YDEGEE. CDR3 size: 15 residues. Trimming left V 4 bases short and J 7 bases short, with 19 bases between. Specimen: PBMCs, collected after 24 months of ibrutinib treatment. The clonotype comes from a human donor with chronic lymphocytic leukemia. The chain carries TRBV5-8 and TRBJ2-3, with D perhaps TRBD2 (6 bases). The CDR3 DNA reads as TGTGCCAGCAGCCCGTCTCGGCCCGGAGGGTATACGCAGTATTTT. This codes for CASSPSRPGGYTQYF.